The entry below gives a single TCR beta chain sequence along with its context. Its antigen is still unknown. Time point specified: sample taken at primary tumor resection. Approximately 70 TRACERx patients with early, untreated non-small cell lung cancer donated samples. Unsorted samples of tumor, nontumor lung or frozen PBMC had their whole RNA sequenced. These data come from a study of spatial heterogeneity in lung cancer. Study overall: Among detected sequences, beta-chain ones consistently exceeded alpha-chain ones in number. Regarding the study as a whole: Ubiquitous expanded tumor TCRs showed up in blood more at resection than follow-up.

Each CDR3 protein gets one entry after TCRdb re-called the 5' RACE reads with MiXCR. The sample has around 63,000 distinct CDR3 sequences; approximately 6% are singletons. The CDR3 length is 14 residues. Germline V CDR1 and CDR2: SEHNR, FQNEAQ (reference sequence). V was clipped by 7 bases and J by 0 bases, with 10 bases between them. Source: PBMCs, taken at surgery. This sequence was found in a female donor with early-stage non-small cell lung cancer. The V gene is TRBV7-9, the J gene TRBJ2-1; the D is unclear. The CDR3 bases are TGTGCCAGCACAGTCGGTTTCTCCTACAATGAGCAGTTCTTC. It translates to CASTVGFSYNEQFF.